Listed below are T cell receptor beta chains from one sample, sequenced in a study of CD8 T cells in Susac syndrome. TCRdb recomputed calls from the immunoSEQ multiplex PCR reads with MiXCR, one row per CDR3 protein. In the table there are 80,000 or so distinct CDR3 sequences, roughly 93% of which are singletons. Sequenced input: CD8+ T cells from PBMCs. These receptors were taken from a human donor in good health. Each CDR3 is given with its conserved first and last residue. The order of the fields is CDR3 length, D gene, V gene, J gene, clone size, CDR3 DNA, CDR3 protein. D genes are given only for firm matches. Only some rows state a clone size, as once, few, many or a class for expanded clones.

cdr3_length: 15
d_call: TRBD1
v_call: TRBV6-5
j_call: TRBJ1-5
clone_size: .
cdr3_nt: TGTGCCAGCAGTTATAACAGGGGAAGCAATCAGCCCCAGCATTTT
cdr3_aa: CASSYNRGSNQPQHF

cdr3_length: 14
d_call: .
v_call: TRBV2
j_call: TRBJ1-5
clone_size: .
cdr3_nt: TGTGCCAGCAGTGACGGGCAGACCAATCAGCCCCAGCATTTT
cdr3_aa: CASSDGQTNQPQHF

cdr3_length: 15
d_call: .
v_call: TRBV5-1
j_call: TRBJ1-1
clone_size: .
cdr3_nt: TGCGCCAGCAGCTTGGCTCAGGGAATGAACACTGAAGCTTTCTTT
cdr3_aa: CASSLAQGMNTEAFF

cdr3_length: 14
d_call: .
v_call: TRBV20-1
j_call: TRBJ1-1
clone_size: .
cdr3_nt: TGCAGTGCTAGGGACCCCATGTGGGGCACTGAAGCTTTCTTT
cdr3_aa: CSARDPMWGTEAFF

cdr3_length: 12
d_call: .
v_call: TRBV2
j_call: TRBJ1-5
clone_size: .
cdr3_nt: TGTGCCAGCAGTTCCAGTCCACAGCCCCAGCATTTT
cdr3_aa: CASSSSPQPQHF

cdr3_length: 16
d_call: .
v_call: TRBV6-5
j_call: TRBJ2-4
clone_size: .
cdr3_nt: TGTGCCAGCAGTTATGGTCCTTCGCAGGGTATGGACATTCAGTACTTC
cdr3_aa: CASSYGPSQGMDIQYF

cdr3_length: 13
d_call: .
v_call: TRBV27
j_call: TRBJ1-1
clone_size: .
cdr3_nt: TGTGCCAGCAGTTTCGACGTAAACACTGAAGCTTTCTTT
cdr3_aa: CASSFDVNTEAFF

cdr3_length: 14
d_call: TRBD2
v_call: TRBV20-1
j_call: TRBJ2-2
clone_size: once
cdr3_nt: TGCAGTGCTCAGCGGGAGTATAACACCGGGGAGCTGTTTTTT
cdr3_aa: CSAQREYNTGELFF

cdr3_length: 14
d_call: .
v_call: TRBV19
j_call: TRBJ1-1
clone_size: .
cdr3_nt: TGTGCCAGCATCTCTGACAAGTCGAACACTGAAGCTTTCTTT
cdr3_aa: CASISDKSNTEAFF

cdr3_length: 14
d_call: .
v_call: TRBV4-1
j_call: TRBJ2-1
clone_size: .
cdr3_nt: TGCGCCAGCAGCCAAGGGGTTAGAACAGGTGAGCAGTTCTTC
cdr3_aa: CASSQGVRTGEQFF

cdr3_length: 14
d_call: .
v_call: TRBV23-1
j_call: TRBJ1-1
clone_size: .
cdr3_nt: TGCGCCAGCAGTCCCACGGACAGGAACACTGAAGCTTTCTTT
cdr3_aa: CASSPTDRNTEAFF

cdr3_length: 14
d_call: .
v_call: TRBV7-2
j_call: TRBJ2-7
clone_size: .
cdr3_nt: TGTGCCAGCACCCGCGGGGCCACCTCCTACGAGCAGTACTTC
cdr3_aa: CASTRGATSYEQYF

cdr3_length: 16
d_call: .
v_call: TRBV7-8
j_call: TRBJ1-5
clone_size: .
cdr3_nt: TGTGCCAGCAGCTTAGTTTCCGGGACCGCCGATCGGCCCCAGCATTTT
cdr3_aa: CASSLVSGTADRPQHF

cdr3_length: 12
d_call: TRBD1
v_call: TRBV7-9
j_call: TRBJ1-2
clone_size: .
cdr3_nt: TGTGCCAGCAGGGAGGGGGCGTCCGGCTACACCTTC
cdr3_aa: CASREGASGYTF

cdr3_length: 16
d_call: TRBD2
v_call: TRBV7-2
j_call: TRBJ2-3
clone_size: .
cdr3_nt: TGTGCCAGCAGCTTAGCGAGGGAGGGTCCGGGGGATACGCAGTATTTT
cdr3_aa: CASSLAREGPGDTQYF

cdr3_length: 16
d_call: .
v_call: TRBV7-6
j_call: TRBJ2-3
clone_size: .
cdr3_nt: TGTGCCAGCAGCTTAGGGGCCAGCACTAGCACAGATACGCAGTATTTT
cdr3_aa: CASSLGASTSTDTQYF

cdr3_length: 14
d_call: .
v_call: TRBV7-6
j_call: TRBJ2-1
clone_size: .
cdr3_nt: TGTGCCAGCAGCTCGAAATCTGGCCTTAATGAGCAGTTCTTC
cdr3_aa: CASSSKSGLNEQFF

cdr3_length: 16
d_call: TRBD2
v_call: TRBV7-9
j_call: TRBJ2-7
clone_size: .
cdr3_nt: TGTGCCAGCAGCTCCCTGGTAGCGGGGAACTCCTACGAGCAGTACTTC
cdr3_aa: CASSSLVAGNSYEQYF

cdr3_length: 15
d_call: TRBD1
v_call: TRBV28
j_call: TRBJ2-5
clone_size: .
cdr3_nt: TGTGCCAGCAGTAAGACACAGGGGCGGGAAGAGACCCAGTACTTC
cdr3_aa: CASSKTQGREETQYF

cdr3_length: 14
d_call: TRBD1
v_call: TRBV15
j_call: TRBJ1-1
clone_size: .
cdr3_nt: TGTGCCACCAGCGGCCACAGGGGAGGGGCCGAAGCTTTCTTT
cdr3_aa: CATSGHRGGAEAFF

cdr3_length: 16
d_call: .
v_call: TRBV9
j_call: TRBJ1-4
clone_size: once
cdr3_nt: TGTGCCAGCAGCGTAGGCGAGGTGACAACTAATGAAAAACTGTTTTTT
cdr3_aa: CASSVGEVTTNEKLFF

cdr3_length: 14
d_call: .
v_call: TRBV7-9
j_call: TRBJ1-5
clone_size: few
cdr3_nt: TGTGCCAGCAGCTTCGAGGGAGGCAATCAGCCCCAGCATTTT
cdr3_aa: CASSFEGGNQPQHF

cdr3_length: 15
d_call: .
v_call: TRBV5-1
j_call: TRBJ2-5
clone_size: .
cdr3_nt: TGCGCCAGCAGGCTGATTGGGGGGTACCAAGAGACCCAGTACTTC
cdr3_aa: CASRLIGGYQETQYF

cdr3_length: 17
d_call: .
v_call: TRBV12-3/TRBV12-4
j_call: TRBJ2-5
clone_size: .
cdr3_nt: TGTGCCAGCAGTCCATGGGGCTATGGGGGAGAGGAAGAGACCCAGTACTTC
cdr3_aa: CASSPWGYGGEEETQYF

cdr3_length: 12
d_call: TRBD2
v_call: TRBV19
j_call: TRBJ2-1
clone_size: .
cdr3_nt: TGTGCCAGTACCAGGGAGGGTAATGAGCAGTTCTTC
cdr3_aa: CASTREGNEQFF

cdr3_length: 19
d_call: .
v_call: TRBV24-1
j_call: TRBJ2-1
clone_size: .
cdr3_nt: TGTGCCACCAGTGGGGTCGAAGGGGCTCTAGGGTTCGGATACAATGAGCAGTTCTTC
cdr3_aa: CATSGVEGALGFGYNEQFF

cdr3_length: 15
d_call: TRBD2
v_call: TRBV14
j_call: TRBJ2-1
clone_size: .
cdr3_nt: TGTGCCAGCAGCCAAGGGACTAGCCCCTACAATGAGCAGTTCTTC
cdr3_aa: CASSQGTSPYNEQFF

cdr3_length: 15
d_call: TRBD2
v_call: TRBV4-3
j_call: TRBJ2-3
clone_size: .
cdr3_nt: TGCGCCAGCAGCCCGATAGCGGGGCCCACAGATACGCAGTATTTT
cdr3_aa: CASSPIAGPTDTQYF

cdr3_length: 11
d_call: .
v_call: TRBV10-3
j_call: TRBJ2-1
clone_size: once
cdr3_nt: TGTGCCATCAACTCTGGTCCAGAGCAGTTCTTC
cdr3_aa: CAINSGPEQFF

cdr3_length: 15
d_call: .
v_call: TRBV11-2
j_call: TRBJ2-3
clone_size: .
cdr3_nt: TGTGCCAGCAGCTTATATACGACCCGCACAGATACGCAGTATTTT
cdr3_aa: CASSLYTTRTDTQYF

cdr3_length: 15
d_call: .
v_call: TRBV6-5
j_call: TRBJ1-1
clone_size: .
cdr3_nt: TGTGCCAGCACCAGGCGGATTGGGAGCAACACTGAAGCTTTCTTT
cdr3_aa: CASTRRIGSNTEAFF

cdr3_length: 11
d_call: .
v_call: TRBV13
j_call: TRBJ2-1
clone_size: .
cdr3_nt: TGTGCCAGCAGGACCTCCGGTGAGCAGTTCTTC
cdr3_aa: CASRTSGEQFF

cdr3_length: 15
d_call: TRBD2
v_call: TRBV4-3
j_call: TRBJ2-7
clone_size: .
cdr3_nt: TGCGCCAGCAGCCAAACGAGCGGGGGGGTAGCGGAGCAGTACTTC
cdr3_aa: CASSQTSGGVAEQYF

cdr3_length: 15
d_call: TRBD1
v_call: TRBV7-9
j_call: TRBJ1-6
clone_size: .
cdr3_nt: TGTGCCAGCAGCTTTCTCACAGGGGACAATTCACCCCTCCACTTT
cdr3_aa: CASSFLTGDNSPLHF

cdr3_length: 14
d_call: TRBD1
v_call: TRBV5-6
j_call: TRBJ1-2
clone_size: .
cdr3_nt: TGTGCCAGCAGCTTCCGGGACAGGAGATATGGCTACACCTTC
cdr3_aa: CASSFRDRRYGYTF